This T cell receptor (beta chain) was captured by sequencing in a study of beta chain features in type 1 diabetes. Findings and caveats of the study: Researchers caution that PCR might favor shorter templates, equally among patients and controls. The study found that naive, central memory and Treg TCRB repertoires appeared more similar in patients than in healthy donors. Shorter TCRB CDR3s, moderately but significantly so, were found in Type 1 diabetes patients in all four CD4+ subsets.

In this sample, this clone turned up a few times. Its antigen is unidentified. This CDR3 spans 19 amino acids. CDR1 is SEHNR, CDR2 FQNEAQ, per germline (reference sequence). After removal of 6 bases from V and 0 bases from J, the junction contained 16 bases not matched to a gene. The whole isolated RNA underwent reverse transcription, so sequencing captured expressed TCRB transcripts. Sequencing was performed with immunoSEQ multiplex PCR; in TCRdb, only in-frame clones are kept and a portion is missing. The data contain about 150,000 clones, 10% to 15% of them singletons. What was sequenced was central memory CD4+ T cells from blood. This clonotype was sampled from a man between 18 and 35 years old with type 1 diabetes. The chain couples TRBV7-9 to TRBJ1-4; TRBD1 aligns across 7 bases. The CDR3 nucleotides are TGTGCCAGCAGTCCTAGGGCAGGGGACAGCTTTGCAACTAATGAAAAACTGTTTTTT. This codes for CASSPRAGDSFATNEKLFF.